Listed here are 22 T cell receptor beta chains from one sample, sequenced in a study of regulatory T cells in long-lasting Graves disease. Time point described: newly diagnosed GD, antithyroid drugs for less than 3 months. Extracted RNA from PBMCs served as the source of the TCR library. Through Arm-PCR of CDR3 regions and iRepertoire HTBI primers, TCR beta libraries were built. TCRdb called the multiplex PCR reads again in MiXCR, with one record for every CDR3 protein. Among over 500,000 distinct CDR3 sequences listed, about 16% were seen once. This sample also appeared in a second study, on T cells in Graves' hyperthyroidism and ophthalmopathy.

Sequenced here: peripheral blood mononuclear cells (PBMCs), sampled at new diagnosis, from a patient treated with antithyroid drugs. The receptors were sampled from a man aged 18 to 30 with Graves disease.

This clonotype has more than one count but fewer than ten. A much more abundant neighbour one base away suggests this may be a read error. The J gene is TRBJ2-1, the V gene TRBV11-1; no clear D. Germline CDR1 reads SGHAT; CDR2 reads FQDESV (reference sequence). The CDR3 has 13 residues. The CDR3 DNA reads as TGTGCCAGCAGCTTAGTTGGGCCAAATGCGCAGTTCTTC. Protein sequence: CASSLVGPNAQFF. Supplemented by reference TRBV11-1 and TRBJ2-1, the full variable domain reads EAEVAQSPRYKITEKSQAVAFWCDPISGHATLYWYRQILGQGPELLVQFQDESVVDDSQLPKDRFSAERLKGVDSTLKIQPAELGDSAMYLCASSLVGPNAQFFGPGTRLTVL.

This clonotype was detected a few times. The V call is TRBV5-4, the J call TRBJ1-2; 12 bases line up with TRBD1. CDR1 and CDR2 from the germline V gene are SGHNT and YYREEE (reference sequence). CDR3 length equals 15 residues. The junction had 8 bases not matched to a gene; V was cut back by 3 bases and J by 8 bases. DNA for the CDR3: TGTGCCAGCAGCTGGCCGGGACAGGGGGCGAACGGCTACACCTTC. Protein sequence: CASSWPGQGANGYTF.

This clonotype came up many times. The rearrangement uses TRBV28 and TRBJ1-2; D unclear. CDR1 MDHEN and CDR2 SYDVKM come from the germline V gene. The V gene lost 3 bases and the J gene lost 3 bases, with 11 bases spanning the gap. This CDR3 region has 14 residues. Written as DNA, the CDR3 is TGTGCCAGCAGTTTGTACCGGACGGACTATGGCTACACCTTC. It yields the protein CASSLYRTDYGYTF.

This clonotype was recorded at least ten times. This chain links TRBV12-3 or TRBV12-4 with TRBJ2-7, with D possibly TRBD1 on 6 matching bases. The CDR3 is 15 residues long. V dropped 2 bases and J dropped 6 bases, with 17 bases sitting between them. CDR3 residues: CASSLTLRGSLEQYF. The CDR3 coding sequence is TGTGCCAGCAGTTTAACCCTAAGGGGGTCACTCGAGCAGTACTTC.

The chain joins TRBV29-1 to TRBJ1-1; the D gene is possibly TRBD1 (6 bases). The CDR3 is made up of 13 amino acids. Trimming took off 4 bases at V and 5 bases at J, with 14 bases between the two ends. The germline CDR1 and CDR2 sequences are SQVTM and ANQGSEA. The CDR3 reads CSVAWGAETEAFF. The CDR3 DNA is TGCAGCGTTGCCTGGGGGGCAGAGACTGAAGCTTTCTTT. The variable domain in full, with the rest retrieved from reference TRBV29-1 and TRBJ1-1, is SAVISQKPSRDICQRGTSLTIQCQVDSQVTMMFWYRQQPGQSLTLIATANQGSEATYESGFVIDKFPISRPNLTFSTLTVSNMSPEDSSIYLCSVAWGAETEAFFGQGTRLTVV.

V is TRBV5-4 and J is TRBJ1-2; weak D call: TRBD1 (5 bases). V lost 5 bases and J lost 8, with 13 bases in between. This CDR3 has 12 amino acids. Germline CDR1 is SGHNT and CDR2 is YYREEE (reference sequence). The CDR3 sequence is CASRGRESGYTF. The CDR3 DNA is TGTGCCAGCAGAGGCAGGGAGAGCGGCTACACCTTC.

This clonotype was observed a few times. This rearrangement joins TRBV9 to TRBJ1-3; D call uncertain. CDR1 and CDR2 (germline): SGDLS, YYNGEE. CDR3 length: 15 residues. V gave up 0 bases and J gave up 0 bases, with 7 bases separating them. CDR3 region: CASSVAGLSGNTIYF. In nucleotides, the CDR3 is TGTGCCAGCAGCGTAGCAGGTCTCTCTGGAAACACCATATATTTT.

The genes are TRBV6-1 and TRBJ1-1, with D perhaps matching TRBD1 (5 bases). This CDR3 is 15 amino acids long. CDR1 is MNHNS and CDR2 is SASEGT in the germline V gene. The V gene lost 4 bases and the J gene lost 1 base, with 13 bases spanning the gap. CDR3 in amino acids: CASSVGRGANTEAFF. CDR3 nucleotides: TGTGCCAGCAGTGTTGGGAGGGGCGCGAACACTGAAGCTTTCTTT.

The chain couples TRBV4-1 to TRBJ1-5, with 9 bases that match TRBD1. The CDR3 is 15 residues long. Germline loops: CDR1 MGHRA, CDR2 YSYEKL. The V segment lost 4 bases and the J segment 2 bases; nucleotides outside the gene matches: 3. The CDR3: CASSRQGDGNQPQHF. Here the CDR3 DNA reads TGCGCCAGCAGCCGACAGGGGGATGGCAATCAGCCCCAGCATTTT.

This clonotype was detected a few times. The chain has TRBV5-1 and TRBJ2-7; 13 bases line up with TRBD2. Germline CDR1 reads SGHRS; CDR2 reads YFSETQ. V shed 4 bases, J shed 0 bases, and the junction held 7 bases outside the gene matches. The CDR3 consists of 17 residues. The CDR3 nucleotides read TGCGCCAGCAGCCAGGGACTAGCGGGACAACTCTCCTACGAGCAGTACTTC. The encoded protein is CASSQGLAGQLSYEQYF.

This clonotype was counted ten times or more. V usage is TRBV18 and J usage is TRBJ2-1; 8 bases fit TRBD2. CDR3 length: 16 residues. Germline values: CDR1 KGHSH, CDR2 LQKENI. Trimming cost V 1 base and J 4 bases; bases outside gene matches: 6. The CDR3 sequence: CASSPLRGRSYNEQFF. CDR3 in DNA: TGTGCCAGCTCACCACTCCGCGGGAGGTCATACAATGAGCAGTTCTTC. Full variable domain (rest looked up from reference TRBV18 and TRBJ2-1): NAGVMQNPRHLVRRRGQEARLRCSPMKGHSHVYWYRQLPEEGLKFMVYLQKENIIDESGMPKERFSAEFPKEGPSILRIQQVVRGDSAAYFCASSPLRGRSYNEQFFGPGTRLTVL.

To note about this clonotype: A far larger clone is one base from this, pointing to a likely read error. The chain is built from TRBV11-2 and TRBJ2-4; 7 bases match TRBD2. CDR3 length: 15 residues. V gave up 3 bases and J gave up 13 bases; unmatched junction bases: 15. Germline V gene sequence: CDR1 SGHAT, CDR2 FQNNGV. CDR3 residues: CASSFGGSSYNEQYF. CDR3 nucleotides: TGTGCCAGCAGCTTCGGCGGGAGCTCCTACAATGAGCAGTACTTC.

This clonotype was observed a handful of times. The rearrangement links TRBV4-1 to TRBJ2-7; 7 nucleotides agree with TRBD1. In germline, CDR1 is MGHRA, CDR2 YSYEKL. Trimming removed 2 bases from V and 4 bases from J; junction bases left unmatched: 8. This CDR3 comprises 15 residues. The DNA for the CDR3 is TGCGCCAGCAGCCAACCCGGGACAGCTAAATACGAGCAGTACTTC. This sequence encodes CASSQPGTAKYEQYF.

As for this clonotype: Possible read error: a much larger clone is one base away. The rearrangement links TRBV11-2 to TRBJ2-1; D ambiguous. CDR1 and CDR2 from the germline V gene are SGHAT and FQNNGV. This CDR3 spans 16 amino acids. In DNA, the CDR3 is TGTGCCAGCAGCTTAGATCATTACTACTCCTACAATGAGCAGCTCTTC. It encodes CASSLDHYYSYNEQLF.

This clonotype was seen more than once but under ten times. This sequence joins TRBV6-2 or TRBV6-3 and TRBJ2-5; D is possibly TRBD1 (5 bases). The CDR3 extends over 13 amino acids. V was cut by 3 bases and J by 5 bases, with 10 bases left in between. CDR1 is MNHEY and CDR2 is SVGEGT in the germline V gene. CDR3 sequence (DNA): TGTGCCAGCAGTTATTCCAGGGTGGAGACCCAGTACTTC. Its protein product is CASSYSRVETQYF.

This clonotype has at least ten counts. The chain carries TRBV5-6 and TRBJ1-1, with D maybe TRBD1 (5 bases). Germline-derived CDR1 and CDR2 are SGHDT and YYEEEE. The CDR3 runs to 11 residues. V was cut by 3 bases and J by 7 bases, with 7 bases left in between. The CDR3, as DNA: TGTGCCAGCAGCTATGGGGGTGAAGCTTTCTTT. Protein: CASSYGGEAFF.

This chain connects TRBV6-2 or TRBV6-3 to TRBJ1-2, with TRBD1 identical over 11 bases. Germline V gene data show CDR1 as MNHEY and CDR2 as SVGEGT. This CDR3 has 15 residues. Trimming took 5 bases from V and 3 from J; bases not matched to a gene: 5. This CDR3 reads CASSTGQGGDYGYTF. The CDR3 DNA follows: TGTGCCAGCAGTACGGGACAGGGGGGCGACTATGGCTACACCTTC.

This clonotype has more than one count but fewer than ten. V gene TRBV27 combines with J gene TRBJ1-2; 7 positions agree with TRBD1. Per the germline V gene, CDR1 is MNHEY and CDR2 is SMNVEV (reference sequence). The CDR3 contains 14 residues. Trimming at V came to 6 bases and at J to 2 bases, leaving 6 bases not matched to a gene. This chain's CDR3 is CASSRDRLNYGYTF. In nucleotides, the CDR3 is TGTGCCAGCAGCCGGGACAGACTCAACTATGGCTACACCTTC.

The chain joins TRBV20-1 to TRBJ2-7, with D hard to call. Germline assignment: CDR1 DFQATT and CDR2 SNEGSKA (reference sequence). Trimming removed 2 bases from V and 2 bases from J, with 7 bases in between. This CDR3 comprises 12 residues. The DNA for the CDR3 is TGCAGTGCTAGATCGCTAACCTACGAGCAGTACTTC. Protein: CSARSLTYEQYF.

This clonotype appeared a few times. The chain has TRBV28 and TRBJ2-5; D is ambiguous. The CDR3 is made up of 13 amino acids. Per the germline V gene, CDR1 is MDHEN and CDR2 is SYDVKM. Trimming left V 5 bases short and J 1 base short, with 8 bases between. CDR3: CASSTTGQETQYF. Written as DNA, the CDR3 is TGTGCCAGCAGTACAACCGGCCAAGAGACCCAGTACTTC.

This clonotype was observed at least ten times. The gene calls are TRBV5-1 and TRBJ1-2; D is uncertain. This CDR3 contains 14 residues. CDR1 is SGHRS and CDR2 is YFSETQ in the germline V gene. The V and J ends lost 5 bases and 3 bases respectively, with 14 bases between them. The CDR3 nucleotides are TGCGCCAGCAGAGTACAGCTCGATTACTATGGCTACACCTTC. Residues: CASRVQLDYYGYTF. The full variable domain, its missing parts supplied by reference TRBV5-1 and TRBJ1-2, is KAGVTQTPRYLIKTRGQQVTLSCSPISGHRSVSWYQQTPGQGLQFLFEYFSETQRNKGNFPGRFSGRQFSNSRSEMNVSTLELGDSALYLCASRVQLDYYGYTFGSGTRLTVV.

This clonotype was counted ten times or more. The chain joins TRBV20-1 to TRBJ1-1; a possible D gene is TRBD1 (5 bases). Germline loops: CDR1 DFQATT, CDR2 SNEGSKA (reference sequence). V lost 0 bases to trimming and J lost 5 bases, with 13 bases between them. There are 14 residues in the CDR3. In DNA, the CDR3 is TGCAGTGCTAGAGAAGGGTCGGAGGGGACTGAAGCTTTCTTT. Its translation is CSAREGSEGTEAFF.